These 28 T cell receptor beta chains came from one sample sequenced in a study of blood T cell repertoires in COVID-19. Method: immunoSEQ multiplex PCR; TCRdb's copy keeps in-frame clones and lacks some. The sample holds 350,000 or so clones, more than 85% seen once. The sequenced material came from PBMCs or T cells enriched from blood (not recorded which). All receptors derive from a woman aged 25 to 39 who had recovered from COVID-19.

This clone appeared a single time. The chain couples TRBV5-1 to TRBJ2-1, with TRBD2 as a possible D gene (6 bases). V was cut by 0 bases and J by 4 bases, with 14 bases left in between. Germline CDR1 SGHRS, CDR2 YFSETQ. The CDR3 is 16 residues long. The CDR3 sequence: CASSLVSAGVYNEQFF. CDR3 DNA: TGCGCCAGCAGCTTGGTCTCAGCGGGTGTTTACAATGAGCAGTTCTTC.

The V gene is TRBV5-1, the J gene TRBJ2-2; TRBD2 agrees at 13 bases. Germline CDR1 and CDR2: SGHRS and YFSETQ. Trimming removed 1 base from V and 6 bases from J; junction bases left unmatched: 3. The CDR3 length is 16 residues. The CDR3 sequence: CASSLTSGRASGELFF. CDR3 DNA: TGCGCCAGCAGCTTGACTAGCGGGAGGGCCTCCGGGGAGCTGTTTTTT.

The CDR3 loop reads CASSLDQVTASGYEQYF. The CDR3 coding sequence is TGTGCCAGCAGCTTGGACCAGGTGACCGCCTCCGGCTACGAGCAGTACTTC. J is TRBJ2-7 and V is TRBV5-4; D gene ambiguous. The CDR3 is 17 amino acids. V gave up 0 bases and J gave up 3 bases, with 19 bases separating them. Germline V gene sequence: CDR1 SGHNT, CDR2 YYREEE (reference sequence).

The genes are TRBV11-2 and TRBJ1-2; D uncertain. V was trimmed by 0 bases and J by 0 bases, leaving 5 bases between them. The germline V gene encodes CDR1 SGHAT and CDR2 FQNNGV. CDR3 length equals 14 residues. DNA of the CDR3: TGTGCCAGCAGCTTAGAGTCATCTAACTATGGCTACACCTTC. This gives the protein CASSLESSNYGYTF.

This rearrangement joins TRBV28 to TRBJ1-1; D might be TRBD1 (6 bases). The germline V gene encodes CDR1 MDHEN and CDR2 SYDVKM. This CDR3 is 16 amino acids long. V was pared by 1 base and J by 5 bases, with 17 bases between. CDR3 residues: CASSLYPRGRWTEAFF. The CDR3 DNA is TGTGCCAGCAGTTTATACCCCAGGGGAAGGTGGACTGAAGCTTTCTTT.

The chain is built from TRBV11-2 and TRBJ2-2; tentatively, D is TRBD1 (6 bases). V was pared by 0 bases and J by 7 bases, with 15 bases between. CDR1 is SGHAT, CDR2 FQNNGV, per germline. The CDR3 sequence is 16 residues long. CDR3 amino acids: CASSLDPHQGRGELFF. In nucleotides, the CDR3 is TGTGCCAGCAGCTTAGACCCCCACCAGGGGCGCGGGGAGCTGTTTTTT.

This chain uses TRBV7-2 with TRBJ1-2; 9 bases fit TRBD1. In germline, CDR1 is SGHTA, CDR2 FQGNSA. The trim removed 5 bases at V and 4 bases at J, leaving 14 bases unmatched. The CDR3 totals 17 residues. CDR3 loop: CASSRTGASIQAYGYTF. In DNA form, the CDR3 reads TGTGCCAGCAGCCGGACAGGGGCCTCCATTCAGGCCTATGGCTACACCTTC.

The J gene is TRBJ2-3, the V gene TRBV2, with unresolved D. The V gene lost 8 bases and the J gene lost 0 bases, with 6 bases spanning the gap. The CDR3 has 12 amino acids. Germline V gene sequence: CDR1 SNHLY, CDR2 FYNNEI. The chain's CDR3 is CASLRSTDTQYF. Here the CDR3 DNA reads TGTGCCAGCCTTCGTAGCACAGATACGCAGTATTTT.

As concerns this clone: One end of the junction fails to match germline, which may point to a read error. The genes are TRBV19 and TRBJ1-5, with 9 nucleotides matching TRBD1. CDR1 and CDR2 from the germline V gene are LNHDA and SQIVND (reference sequence). The CDR3 extends over 11 amino acids. DNA of the CDR3: TGTGCCAGTAGTATGGGACAGGGTAGGAGATTT. Amino acid sequence: CASSMGQGRRF.

V gene TRBV30 combines with J gene TRBJ1-6; TRBD1 matches at 7 bases. This CDR3 comprises 15 residues. The V segment lost 4 bases and the J segment 6 bases; nucleotides outside the gene matches: 9. CDR1 GTSNPN and CDR2 SVGIG come from the germline V gene (reference sequence). The CDR3 sequence: CAWTRPGTVNSPLHF. The CDR3 DNA follows: TGTGCCTGGACCCGCCCTGGGACAGTTAATTCACCCCTCCACTTT. Drawing the rest from reference TRBV30 and TRBJ1-6, the complete variable domain is SQTIHQWPATLVQPVGSPLSLECTVEGTSNPNLYWYRQAAGRGLQLLFYSVGIGQISSEVPQNLSASRPQDRQFILSSKKLLLSDSGFYLCAWTRPGTVNSPLHFGNGTRLTVT.

This clone has more than one count but fewer than ten. The rearrangement joins TRBV2 to TRBJ1-2; 7 bases map to TRBD1. With V trimmed by 2 bases and J by 5 bases, 11 bases remained unmatched. Germline assignment: CDR1 SNHLY and CDR2 FYNNEI. This CDR3 has 16 residues. The CDR3 spells CASSEPRQGLRYGYTF. The CDR3 bases are TGTGCCAGCAGTGAACCTAGACAGGGACTCCGGTATGGCTACACCTTC.

The V gene is TRBV3-1 (or the pseudogene TRBV3-2), the J gene TRBJ2-3; possible D gene TRBD2, 6 bases. V shed 4 bases and J shed 2 bases, with 16 bases lying between them. This CDR3 region has 16 residues. Germline V gives CDR1 LGHDT, CDR2 YNNKEL (reference sequence). The CDR3, as DNA: TGTGCCAGCAGCCCCCCCCGGGACTCCTACACAGATACGCAGTATTTT. This codes for CASSPPRDSYTDTQYF.

The chain joins TRBV5-1 to TRBJ1-4; TRBD1 might be the D (5 bases). The germline V gene has CDR1 SGHRS and CDR2 YFSETQ. Trimming shortened V by 0 bases and J by 7 bases, and 13 bases separated the two germline ends. This CDR3 contains 15 residues. CDR3 in DNA: TGCGCCAGCAGCTTGGGTTCAGGGTTGCGTGAAAAACTGTTTTTT. The encoded protein is CASSLGSGLREKLFF.

The chain couples TRBV19 to TRBJ1-1; 7 bases are a match to TRBD1. This CDR3 has 14 amino acids. The germline CDR1 and CDR2 sequences are LNHDA and SQIVND (reference sequence). J lost 4 bases, V lost 4 bases, and 6 bases had no gene match. The CDR3 DNA is TGTGCCAGTAGTACTACAGGGGTTAGCACTGAAGCTTTCTTT. This sequence encodes CASSTTGVSTEAFF.

The chain couples TRBV12-3 or TRBV12-4 to TRBJ1-1, with D perhaps TRBD1 (6 bases). The CDR3 is 13 amino acids. V was clipped by 5 bases and J by 5 bases, with 12 bases between them. The CDR3 DNA reads as TGTGCCAGCAGTCAGGGGCGGGGGACTGAAGCTTTCTTT. It yields the protein CASSQGRGTEAFF.

V gene TRBV5-4 combines with J gene TRBJ1-1; 7 bases agree with TRBD1. The J segment lost 1 base and the V segment lost 4 bases, leaving 4 bases of the junction unmatched. The germline gives CDR1 SGHNT, CDR2 YYREEE (reference sequence). The CDR3 is 14 residues long. DNA of the CDR3: TGTGCCAGCAGCCCCGGACAGGCGAACACTGAAGCTTTCTTT. This gives the protein CASSPGQANTEAFF. Full variable domain (outside the CDR3, taken from reference TRBV5-4 and TRBJ1-1): ETGVTQSPTHLIKTRGQQVTLRCSSQSGHNTVSWYQQALGQGPQFIFQYYREEENGRGNFPPRFSGLQFPNYSSELNVNALELDDSALYLCASSPGQANTEAFFGQGTRLTVV.

The V gene is TRBV5-4, the J gene TRBJ2-5, with D maybe TRBD2 (5 bases). Germline V gives CDR1 SGHNT, CDR2 YYREEE (reference sequence). V was cut by 2 bases and J by 2 bases, with 10 bases left in between. This CDR3 contains 14 residues. The CDR3 here is CASSLGGRQETQYF. Written as DNA, the CDR3 is TGTGCCAGCAGCTTAGGTGGGAGACAAGAGACCCAGTACTTC. The variable domain in full, with the rest retrieved from reference TRBV5-4 and TRBJ2-5, is ETGVTQSPTHLIKTRGQQVTLRCSSQSGHNTVSWYQQALGQGPQFIFQYYREEENGRGNFPPRFSGLQFPNYSSELNVNALELDDSALYLCASSLGGRQETQYFGPGTRLLVL.

V is TRBV4-1 and J is TRBJ2-3, with D possibly being TRBD2 (5 bases). Per germline, CDR1 MGHRA and CDR2 YSYEKL. V shed 1 base and J shed 5 bases, with 10 bases lying between them. The CDR3 has 14 residues. The CDR3 loop is CASSQGGYGDTQYF. The CDR3, as DNA: TGCGCCAGCAGCCAAGGAGGGTATGGAGATACGCAGTATTTT.

The J gene is TRBJ2-1, the V gene TRBV7-3; 7 bases are shared with TRBD2. Trimming removed 4 bases from V and 5 bases from J; junction bases left unmatched: 14. The CDR3 length is 17 residues. Germline values: CDR1 SGHTA, CDR2 FQGTGA. CDR3 sequence: CASSSPSGLVGHNEQFF. The CDR3 DNA follows: TGTGCCAGCAGCTCCCCCAGCGGACTAGTAGGCCACAATGAGCAGTTCTTC.

The rearrangement joins TRBV7-2 to TRBJ1-6; D unclear. The CDR3 sequence is 15 residues long. Trimming shortened V by 5 bases and J by 6 bases, and 14 bases separated the two germline ends. Germline V CDR1 and CDR2: SGHTA, FQGNSA. CDR3 residues: CASSQRGGFNSPLHF. The CDR3 DNA is TGTGCCAGCAGCCAACGAGGAGGTTTTAATTCACCCCTCCACTTT.

In DNA, the CDR3 is TGTGCCAGCATTTCGGGGATCAATGAGCAGTTCTTC. It translates to CASISGINEQFF. This sequence joins TRBV28 and TRBJ2-1; tentative D call: TRBD2 (5 bases). The CDR3 length is 12 residues. V dropped 7 bases and J dropped 6 bases, with 10 bases sitting between them. Germline V gives CDR1 MDHEN, CDR2 SYDVKM.

This clone occurred once. J is TRBJ1-6 and V is TRBV28, with D maybe TRBD1 (5 bases). Trimming left V 7 bases short and J 8 bases short, with 18 bases between. The V gene's germline CDR1 is MDHEN and CDR2 SYDVKM. This CDR3 has 15 residues. CDR3 nucleotide sequence: TGTGCCAGCAACCCCTTGGGGGGAGGCGATTCACCCCTCCACTTT. Protein sequence: CASNPLGGGDSPLHF.

This chain's CDR3 is CASRVTGVAQGEQYF. The CDR3 bases are TGCGCCAGCAGGGTGACAGGGGTAGCACAAGGGGAGCAGTACTTC. V gene TRBV5-1 combines with J gene TRBJ2-7; 8 nucleotides line up with TRBD1. CDR3 length equals 15 residues. V trimming: 5 bases; J trimming: 7 bases; junction bases outside the gene matches: 14. Germline CDR1 SGHRS, CDR2 YFSETQ.

This chain links TRBV5-1 with TRBJ1-1, with TRBD1 as a possible D gene (5 bases). The germline gives CDR1 SGHRS, CDR2 YFSETQ. The germline V and J ends were trimmed by 1 base and 3 bases, with 7 bases remaining between them. This CDR3 is built from 13 residues. The CDR3 DNA is TGCGCCAGCAGCTTGTGGGGCGACACTGAAGCTTTCTTT. It is translated as CASSLWGDTEAFF.

This clone was observed a few times. V usage is TRBV5-1 and J usage is TRBJ2-7, with 9 positions matching TRBD1. This CDR3 contains 14 residues. From germline, CDR1 is SGHRS and CDR2 YFSETQ. V shed 3 bases, J shed 5 bases, and the junction held 6 bases outside the gene matches. The CDR3 DNA follows: TGCGCCAGCAGCTGGGGACAGGGCACCCACGAGCAGTACTTC. This gives the protein CASSWGQGTHEQYF.

The V and J genes are TRBV29-1 and TRBJ2-6, with D uncertain. The ends were cut back, 4 bases at V and 0 bases at J, with 7 bases in the middle. CDR3 length equals 14 residues. Germline V gene lookup returns CDR1 SQVTM and CDR2 ANQGSEA. The CDR3 here is CSVGASSGANVLTF. The CDR3, as DNA: TGCAGCGTTGGGGCCTCCTCTGGGGCCAACGTCCTGACTTTC.

This chain joins TRBV19 and TRBJ1-1, with D uncertain. CDR1 LNHDA and CDR2 SQIVND come from the germline V gene (reference sequence). The CDR3 has 15 residues. V was pared by 5 bases and J by 1 base, with 14 bases between. CDR3 in DNA: TGTGCCAGTAGTTTCCGGGCGGGGAGGAACACTGAAGCTTTCTTT. Translated, it gives CASSFRAGRNTEAFF.

The chain employs TRBV7-8 and TRBJ1-1, with D hard to call. Germline V gene sequence: CDR1 SGHVS, CDR2 FQNEAQ. The CDR3 length is 15 residues. Trimming cost V 1 base and J 0 bases, with 9 bases left between them. CDR3 protein: CASSLGAGMNTEAFF. CDR3 coding DNA: TGTGCCAGCAGCTTAGGGGCAGGTATGAACACTGAAGCTTTCTTT. Variable domain in full (rest from reference TRBV7-8 and TRBJ1-1): GAGVSQSPRYKVAKRGQDVALRCDPISGHVSLFWYQQALGQGPEFLTYFQNEAQLDKSGLPSDRFFAERPEGSVSTLKIQRTQQEDSAVYLCASSLGAGMNTEAFFGQGTRLTVV.